This record covers a single TCR beta chain. The antigen is undetermined. This sample is drawn from a study of OX40 agonist ivuxolimab in advanced cancers. Across the study: Ivuxolimab, an antibody that agonizes OX40 (CD134), was administered to the patients. Six ivuxolimab dose levels, 0.01 to 10 mg/kg, were given intravenously every 2 weeks. Broader study findings: Averaged across samples, CD8+ T cells carried more expanded clones than CD4+ did. Among the nonresponders, some also had low normalized T-cell clonal expansion.

CDR1 and CDR2 from the germline V gene are SGDLS and YYNGEE. The CDR3 totals 19 residues. The V and J ends lost 0 bases and 1 base, in that order; junction bases with no gene match: 6. The assay was immunoSEQ multiplex PCR, and TCRdb's table has in-frame clones only and misses some. The repertoire includes roughly 80,000 clones, under 90% of them detected once, and around 7% sits in the top ten. Sequences were derived from CD4+ or CD8+ T cells sorted from blood, sampled in a trial of the OX40 agonist ivuxolimab. The chain uses TRBV9 and TRBJ2-4; 14 bases are shared with TRBD2. This receptor was identified in an adult with an advanced solid tumor such as melanoma, head and neck, liver or kidney cancer. DNA for the CDR3: TGTGCCAGCAGCGTAGATGGACTAGCGGGAGGTAGGGCCAAAAACATTCAGTACTTC. Protein: CASSVDGLAGGRAKNIQYF.